This TCR beta chain is drawn from a study of regulatory T cells in long-lasting Graves disease. This clonotype has at least ten counts. Time point described: newly diagnosed GD, antithyroid drugs for less than 3 months. With RNA extracted from PBMCs as input, the TCR library was made. CDR3-region Arm-PCR and iRepertoire HTBI primers produced the TCR beta libraries. In the authors' methods: In the combined samples, under 80 TRBV and 14 TRBJ segments were identified. TCRdb ran MiXCR on the multiplex PCR reads and lists one entry per CDR3 protein. These V and J calls derive from TCRdb rather than the authors' analysis. This sample has about 450,000 distinct CDR3 sequences; roughly 15% occur once, and the top ten carry about 10%. J lost 4 bases, V lost 4 bases, and 9 bases had no gene match. CDR1 and CDR2 (germline): SGDLS, YYNGEE. There are 17 residues in the CDR3. These same data were also listed under a study on T cells in Graves' hyperthyroidism and ophthalmopathy. That publication notes: Diagnosis relied on clinical symptoms, serum thyroxine and TRAb, thyroid ultrasound and orbital computed tomography. A set of HTBI primers served as the primers for a first-round RT-PCR of the TCR CDR3.

The J gene is TRBJ2-3, the V gene TRBV9, with 13 bases fitting TRBD2. The TCR was taken from a woman in her twenties or thirties with Graves disease. The specimen comprised peripheral blood mononuclear cells (PBMCs), sampled at new diagnosis, from a patient treated with antithyroid drugs. This CDR3 is CASSIRGTSGNPDTQYF. DNA for the CDR3: TGTGCCAGCAGCATCCGAGGGACTAGCGGGAACCCAGATACGCAGTATTTT.